This T cell receptor (beta chain) was captured in a study of cytomegalovirus exposure and HLA in healthy donors. The PCR made use of 60 Vbeta and 13 Jbeta primers. Some clones are missing from TCRdb's copy, which holds only in-frame ones; the method was immunoSEQ multiplex PCR. The table includes roughly 140,000 clones, approximately 78% detected once. As to this clone: One junction end disagrees with the germline gene, perhaps due to a read error.

The CDR3 consists of 12 residues. The germline V gene encodes CDR1 SEHNR and CDR2 FQNEAQ (reference sequence). The V gene is TRBV7-9, the J gene TRBJ1-4; D gene uncertain. This TCR was sampled from a man aged 35-49 years in good health and CMV-seropositive. The sample taken for sequencing was PBMCs. Written as DNA, the CDR3 is TGTTCCAGCAGACGAGGAAATGAAAAACTGTTTTTT. Its translation is CSSRRGNEKLFF. Full variable domain (outside the CDR3, taken from reference TRBV7-9 and TRBJ1-4): DTGVSQNPRHKITKRGQNVTFRCDPISEHNRLYWYRQTLGQGPEFLTYFQNEAQLEKSRLLSDRFSAERPKGSFSTLEIQRTEQGDSAMYLCSSRRGNEKLFFGSGTQLSVL.